The 5 T cell receptor beta chains presented below share a single source sample, sequenced in a study of CD8 T cells in Susac syndrome (dated by TCRdb to the late 2010s). To prepare the library, the immunoSEQ multiplex PCR assay was applied. RNA was extracted using the RNeasy kit, and about 0.45 to 1 ug of the RNA was reverse transcribed with random hexamers. The public reads were run again by TCRdb, first through fastp at Q25 and then through MiXCR, and only productive beta chains were kept. Records with the same CDR3 protein are collapsed into one entry carrying the most frequent genes and DNA. Counted in this sample were 200,000 to 250,000 distinct CDR3 sequences; about 95% of them appeared once. The biggest ten clones account for 0.085% to 0.095% of the sample. Source material: CD4+ T cells from PBMCs. The source of these receptors is a human donor with multiple sclerosis.

Details on this clonotype: One junction end does not reproduce the germline sequence, and a read error may be involved. The V and J genes are TRBV6-5 and TRBJ2-5, with D unresolved. The CDR3 consists of 13 residues. Germline-derived CDR1 and CDR2 are MNHEY and SVGAGI. The CDR3 DNA follows: TGTGCCAGCAGTTACTTTTACCAGGAGACCCAGTACTTC. Translating gives CASSYFYQETQYF.

This sequence joins TRBV29-1 and TRBJ1-2; maybe TRBD1 (5 bases). CDR1 is SQVTM and CDR2 is ANQGSEA in the germline V gene. V lost 1 base and J 2 bases, leaving 11 bases between the germline ends. The CDR3 covers 14 residues. In nucleotides, the CDR3 is TGCAGCGTTGAAGGAAGGGGCCTGAACTATGGCTACACCTTC. Translated: CSVEGRGLNYGYTF. Complete variable domain (other parts from reference TRBV29-1 and TRBJ1-2): SAVISQKPSRDICQRGTSLTIQCQVDSQVTMMFWYRQQPGQSLTLIATANQGSEATYESGFVIDKFPISRPNLTFSTLTVSNMSPEDSSIYLCSVEGRGLNYGYTFGSGTRLTVV.

This clonotype was seen just once. V is TRBV29-1 and J is TRBJ2-1; D possibly corresponds to TRBD2 (5 bases). Trimming removed 4 bases at V and 7 bases at J, with 8 bases between. This CDR3 region has 11 residues. Germline values: CDR1 SQVTM, CDR2 ANQGSEA. This CDR3 reads CSVAGSNEQFF. The CDR3 coding sequence is TGCAGCGTTGCTGGGAGTAATGAGCAGTTCTTC.

The V and J genes are TRBV12-3 or TRBV12-4 and TRBJ2-1; TRBD2 matches at 9 bases. The CDR3 sequence is 14 residues long. The J segment lost 5 bases and the V segment lost 3 bases, leaving 2 bases of the junction unmatched. The CDR3 reads CASSFLAGHNEQFF. For the CDR3, the DNA is TGTGCCAGCAGTTTCCTAGCGGGGCACAATGAGCAGTTCTTC.

The rearrangement uses TRBV29-1 and TRBJ2-1; no firm D call. Germline V lookup: CDR1 SQVTM, CDR2 ANQGSEA. This CDR3 comprises 14 residues. V was clipped by 3 bases and J by 3 bases, with 12 bases between them. This CDR3 is CSVDSVVGYNEQFF. The CDR3 DNA reads TGCAGCGTTGATTCGGTTGTCGGCTACAATGAGCAGTTCTTC.